The source of this T cell receptor beta chain is a study of blood T cell repertoires in COVID-19. The method was immunoSEQ multiplex PCR; TCRdb's version includes in-frame clones alone and lacks a portion of them. Seen here are about 400,000 clones, just under 90% observed once, and the top ten hold 1.5% to 2%. Self-reported history from a screening survey and questionnaire set each donor's cohort. With V trimmed by 2 bases and J by 8 bases, 8 bases remained unmatched. Germline CDR1 is MNHEY and CDR2 is SVGAGI. This CDR3 contains 14 residues. The V gene is TRBV6-5, the J gene TRBJ1-2; TRBD1 aligns across 7 bases. This sequence originates from a woman in her 30s who had recovered from COVID-19. Material: PBMCs or T cells enriched from blood (not recorded which). As DNA, the CDR3 is TGTGCCAGCAGTTACAGTACAGGGGAGGAGGGCTACACCTTC. It is translated as CASSYSTGEEGYTF.